The 17 T cell receptor beta chains listed next were all sequenced from one sample in a study of T cell clones after liver transplantation. Here immunoSEQ multiplex PCR was the method, and the copy in TCRdb shows in-frame clones only, minus some. Of about 25,000 clones listed, about 70% are singletons. The material was CD4+ T cells from blood, obtained before liver transplant. These receptors all come from a human donor who received a liver transplant.

The genes are TRBV30 and TRBJ2-1; 7 nucleotides agree with TRBD1. V lost 6 bases and J lost 7; bases outside the gene matches: 9. CDR1 is GTSNPN and CDR2 is SVGIG in the germline V gene (reference sequence). This CDR3 region has 13 residues. CDR3 sequence (DNA): TGTGCCTGTCCGAGACAGGGTGGTAATGAGCAGTTCTTC. This codes for CACPRQGGNEQFF. Filled out from reference TRBV30 and TRBJ2-1, the complete variable domain reads SQTIHQWPATLVQPVGSPLSLECTVEGTSNPNLYWYRQAAGRGLQLLFYSVGIGQISSEVPQNLSASRPQDRQFILSSKKLLLSDSGFYLCACPRQGGNEQFFGPGTRLTVL.

A word on this clone: At one end, the junction sequence differs from germline, possibly due to a read error. The sample carries other DNA sequences with the same CDR3. The chain links TRBV10-3 to TRBJ1-2; no definite D call. CDR3 length: 13 residues. Germline V gene data show CDR1 as ENHRY and CDR2 as SYGVKD. The CDR3 DNA sequence: TGCGCCATCAATCCGGGGTTGAACTATGGCTACACCTTC. Translated, it gives CAINPGLNYGYTF.

The chain has TRBV6-6 and TRBJ2-1; 9 nucleotides line up with TRBD2. Unmatched junction bases numbered 4, after V lost 0 bases and J lost 4 bases. Germline loops: CDR1 MNHNY, CDR2 SVGAGI (reference sequence). This CDR3 comprises 16 residues. CDR3 bases: TGTGCCAGCAGTTACTCTAGTCTAGCGGGATACAATGAGCAGTTCTTC. It codes for CASSYSSLAGYNEQFF.

This rearrangement joins TRBV7-2 to TRBJ2-1; D tentatively reads TRBD1 or TRBD2 (5 bases each). This CDR3 contains 15 residues. Germline V gives CDR1 SGHTA, CDR2 FQGNSA. V lost 4 bases to trimming and J lost 6 bases, with 16 bases between them. This chain's CDR3 is CASSWYTVGVNEQFF. In DNA, the CDR3 is TGTGCCAGCAGCTGGTATACGGTGGGGGTCAATGAGCAGTTCTTC.

The chain uses TRBV5-1 and TRBJ2-1; TRBD2 agrees at 10 bases. Germline V gene data show CDR1 as SGHRS and CDR2 as YFSETQ. Trimming at V came to 5 bases and at J to 4 bases, leaving 6 bases not matched to a gene. The CDR3 totals 15 residues. As DNA, the CDR3 is TGCGCCAGCAGTCAGAGCGGGGGGGATTACAATGAGCAGTTCTTC. Protein sequence: CASSQSGGDYNEQFF.

The chain recombines TRBV28 with TRBJ2-1; 11 nucleotides line up with TRBD2. V shed 3 bases and J 7 bases; nucleotides not matched to a gene: 8. The CDR3 contains 16 residues. Germline V gene sequence: CDR1 MDHEN, CDR2 SYDVKM. CDR3 bases: TGTGCCAGCAGTTTCCCCCTAGCGGGAGGAGGTAATGAGCAGTTCTTC. Translation: CASSFPLAGGGNEQFF.

V is TRBV9 and J is TRBJ2-3; maybe TRBD2 (5 bases). CDR3 size: 15 residues. Trimming cost V 4 bases and J 3 bases, with 15 bases left between them. Germline CDR1 SGDLS, CDR2 YYNGEE. For the CDR3, the DNA is TGTGCCAGCAGCAAGGATGTGGGCGGGACAGATACGCAGTATTTT. Translating it yields CASSKDVGGTDTQYF.

The rearrangement links TRBV7-2 to TRBJ2-7; a possible D gene is TRBD1 (6 bases). Germline V gives CDR1 SGHTA, CDR2 FQGNSA. V was cut by 8 bases and J by 6 bases, with 17 bases left in between. The CDR3 totals 13 residues. The CDR3: CASSLREQGEQYV. As DNA, the CDR3 is TGTGCCAGCTCGCTGCGCGAACAGGGCGAGCAGTACGTC.

This rearrangement joins TRBV5-5 to TRBJ2-7; 8 positions match TRBD2. CDR1 is SGHKS and CDR2 is YYEKEE in the germline V gene (reference sequence). The CDR3 spans 14 residues. V dropped 2 bases and J dropped 5; count of bases not matched to a gene: 6. This CDR3 reads CASSLAGVGDEQYV. Here the CDR3 DNA reads TGTGCCAGCAGCTTAGCGGGAGTCGGCGACGAGCAGTACGTC.

The gene calls are TRBV15 and TRBJ2-7; D is undetermined. This CDR3 is built from 13 residues. The germline V and J ends were trimmed by 6 bases and 1 base, with 10 bases remaining between them. Germline CDR1 reads LNHNV; CDR2 reads YYDKDF (reference sequence). The chain's CDR3 is CATSLLKSYEQYF. Written as DNA, the CDR3 is TGTGCCACCAGTCTTCTTAAATCCTACGAGCAGTACTTC. Full variable domain (rest looked up from reference TRBV15 and TRBJ2-7): DAMVIQNPRYQVTQFGKPVTLSCSQTLNHNVMYWYQQKSSQAPKLLFHYYDKDFNNEADTPDNFQSRRPNTSFCFLDIRSPGLGDTAMYLCATSLLKSYEQYFGPGTRLTVT.

The CDR3 nucleotides read TGTGCCAGCAGTAAAGCGGGAGCCTACGAGCAGTACGTC. Its translation is CASSKAGAYEQYV. V and J are TRBV6-5 and TRBJ2-7; 8 bases match TRBD2. Germline CDR1 and CDR2: MNHEY and SVGAGI. With 5 bases clipped from V and 2 bases from J, the junction kept 2 bases outside the gene matches. CDR3 length equals 13 residues.

This chain links TRBV7-2 with TRBJ2-1; D is unclear. V lost 6 bases, J lost 7 bases, and 13 bases lay in between. CDR1 and CDR2 (germline): SGHTA, FQGNSA. This CDR3 has 13 amino acids. The DNA for the CDR3 is TGTGCCAGCAGTTCAAACTTACCAAATGAGCAGTTCTTC. Its translation is CASSSNLPNEQFF. Filled out from reference TRBV7-2 and TRBJ2-1, the complete variable domain reads GAGVSQSPSNKVTEKGKDVELRCDPISGHTALYWYRQSLGQGLEFLIYFQGNSAPDKSGLPSDRFSAERTGGSVSTLTIQRTQQEDSAVYLCASSSNLPNEQFFGPGTRLTVL.

The gene calls are TRBV11-2 and TRBJ1-6; possible D gene TRBD1, 6 bases. CDR1 is SGHAT and CDR2 is FQNNGV in the germline V gene. V was cut by 1 base and J by 10 bases, with 11 bases left in between. CDR3 length: 14 residues. The CDR3 DNA follows: TGTGCCAGCAGCTTAGGGGGGCAAGAATCACCCCTCCACTTT. Protein sequence: CASSLGGQESPLHF.

The chain recombines TRBV19 with TRBJ2-2, with no clear D. The V end lost 5 bases, the J end lost 4 bases, and 14 bases lay between the germline ends. Germline V lookup: CDR1 LNHDA, CDR2 SQIVND (reference sequence). CDR3 size: 15 residues. This CDR3 is CASSARHGATGELFF. The CDR3 bases are TGTGCCAGTAGTGCGAGGCATGGAGCCACCGGGGAGCTGTTTTTT.

Only a few counts were recorded for this clone. The chain joins TRBV30 to TRBJ1-5; D possibly corresponds to TRBD1 (6 bases). Germline values: CDR1 GTSNPN, CDR2 SVGIG (reference sequence). Trimming stripped 0 bases from V and 6 bases from J, with 21 bases between. CDR3 length equals 17 residues. The DNA of the CDR3 is TGTGCCTGGAGTGTACGGTCAGGGGTTGGCGGTACTCAGCCCCAGCATTTT. Its protein product is CAWSVRSGVGGTQPQHF. Together with reference TRBV30 and TRBJ1-5, the CDR3 gives the full variable domain: SQTIHQWPATLVQPVGSPLSLECTVEGTSNPNLYWYRQAAGRGLQLLFYSVGIGQISSEVPQNLSASRPQDRQFILSSKKLLLSDSGFYLCAWSVRSGVGGTQPQHFGDGTRLSIL.

The chain employs TRBV5-1 and TRBJ1-5; D is ambiguous. CDR3 length equals 14 residues. CDR1 is SGHRS, CDR2 YFSETQ, per germline. The V gene lost 1 base and the J gene lost 6 bases, with 11 bases spanning the gap. The CDR3 DNA is TGCGCCAGCAGCTTGATACCCCAAGGTCAGCCCCAGCATTTT. This codes for CASSLIPQGQPQHF.

The V and J genes are TRBV7-8 and TRBJ2-1, with D possibly being TRBD1 or TRBD2 (5 bases each). CDR3 length: 14 residues. Trimming left V 3 bases short and J 15 bases short, with 21 bases between. CDR1 is SGHVS and CDR2 is FQNEAQ in the germline V gene. The CDR3 spells CASSLGRIGAPRFF. CDR3 in DNA: TGTGCCAGCAGCTTGGGGCGAATCGGGGCCCCGAGGTTCTTC.